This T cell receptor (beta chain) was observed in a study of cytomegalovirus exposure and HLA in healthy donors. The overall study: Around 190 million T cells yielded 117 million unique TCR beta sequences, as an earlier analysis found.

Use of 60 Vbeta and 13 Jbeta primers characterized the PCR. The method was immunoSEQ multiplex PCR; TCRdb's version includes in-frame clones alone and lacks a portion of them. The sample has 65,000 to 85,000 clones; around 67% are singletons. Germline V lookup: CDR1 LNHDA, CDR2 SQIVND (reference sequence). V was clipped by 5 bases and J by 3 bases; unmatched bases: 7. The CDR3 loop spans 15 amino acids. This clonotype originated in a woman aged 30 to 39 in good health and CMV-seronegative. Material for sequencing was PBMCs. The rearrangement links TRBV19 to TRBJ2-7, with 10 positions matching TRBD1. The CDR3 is CASSWSGTGDYEQYF. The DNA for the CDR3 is TGTGCCAGTAGTTGGAGTGGGACAGGGGACTACGAGCAGTACTTC.